The source of this T cell receptor beta chain is a study of CD8+CD57+ T cells in acquired aplastic anemia. Study overall: DNA per sorted CD4+ or CD8+ sample ranged 0.2 to 27.4 ug, averaging roughly 3.2 ug.

CDR1 and CDR2 (germline): SQVTM, ANQGSEA. The CDR3 spans 12 residues. V shed 5 bases and J shed 7 bases, with 12 bases lying between them. In patients chosen for sequencing, flow cytometry had shown CD8+CD57+ cell expansion. No therapy was given to patients before blood sampling. This clonotype was observed a handful of times. Its antigen is not known. Study-wide results and limits: CD8+ Simpson's diversity showed no significant patient-control difference. The study identified around 28 CD8+ CDR3 sequences shared by patients and controls.

The study profiled TCR beta VDJ and CDR3 using genomic DNA as template. TCRdb reanalysed the reads using MiXCR and keeps one entry per CDR3 protein. The sample contains 150,000 to 200,000 distinct CDR3 sequences, around half of which appear only once. The rearrangement uses TRBV29-1 and TRBJ2-1, with TRBD2 as a possible D gene (5 bases). The sequence was collected from a human donor with aplastic anemia. The sequenced sample was sorted CD4+, CD8+, or CD8+CD57+ T cells (not recorded which) from PBMCs. The CDR3 nucleotides are TGCAGCGTTAGAACTAGGCATAATGAGCAGTTCTTC. Translating it yields CSVRTRHNEQFF.